The 15 T cell receptor beta chains in this list originate from one sample, sequenced in a study of CD8+ T cells in alopecia areata. Reverse transcription of extracted RNA yielded cDNA, which provided the sequencing template. Data came from immunoSEQ multiplex PCR; TCRdb stores just in-frame clones and leaves some out. The data show 150,000 to 200,000 clones, 55% seen once. Sequencing was performed on CD4+ T cells sorted from blood. Receptors were obtained from a human donor in good health.

The CDR3: CASSPGLALETQYF. DNA of the CDR3: TGTGCCAGCAGCCCGGGACTAGCGTTAGAGACCCAGTACTTC. V and J are TRBV11-2 and TRBJ2-5; TRBD2 matches 10 bases. Germline values: CDR1 SGHAT, CDR2 FQNNGV. CDR3 length: 14 residues. V trimming: 5 bases; J trimming: 4 bases; junction bases outside the gene matches: 4.

V is TRBV29-1 and J is TRBJ2-7, with D possibly being TRBD2 (5 bases). This CDR3 is built from 12 residues. Trimming took off 3 bases at V and 3 bases at J, with 9 bases between the two ends. Germline values: CDR1 SQVTM, CDR2 ANQGSEA. CDR3 in amino acids: CSVDGVGYEQYF. CDR3 nucleotides: TGCAGCGTTGACGGGGTCGGCTACGAGCAGTACTTC.

In this sample, this clone turned up a few times. The genes are TRBV29-1 and TRBJ2-6; D remains ambiguous. V lost 7 bases and J 0 bases, leaving 7 bases between the germline ends. The CDR3 extends over 13 amino acids. Germline V gene lookup returns CDR1 SQVTM and CDR2 ANQGSEA. CDR3 region: CSASSSGANVLTF. In nucleotides, the CDR3 is TGCAGCGCAAGTAGCTCTGGGGCCAACGTCCTGACTTTC.

The CDR3 protein is CASSFSGVSGELFF. Here the CDR3 DNA reads TGTGCCAGCAGTTTCTCGGGGGTGTCCGGGGAGCTGTTTTTT. The gene calls are TRBV27 and TRBJ2-2, with a tentative D call TRBD2 (6 bases). The germline V and J ends were trimmed by 3 bases and 6 bases, with 11 bases remaining between them. Per germline, CDR1 MNHEY and CDR2 SMNVEV (reference sequence). This CDR3 is 14 amino acids long.

This clone was observed a handful of times. The rearrangement uses TRBV9 and TRBJ2-5; TRBD2 matches 10 bases. V shed 2 bases, J shed 5 bases, and the junction held 12 bases outside the gene matches. Germline V CDR1 and CDR2: SGDLS, YYNGEE. The CDR3 is 17 residues long. CDR3 amino acids: CASSVRPASGSEETQYF. In nucleotides, the CDR3 is TGTGCCAGCAGCGTTCGACCCGCTAGCGGGAGTGAGGAGACCCAGTACTTC.

The genes are TRBV2 and TRBJ2-7; 7 bases match TRBD1. J lost 2 bases, V lost 7 bases, and 8 bases had no gene match. The germline V gene encodes CDR1 SNHLY and CDR2 FYNNEI. The length of the CDR3 is 14 residues. The CDR3 spells CASKPRTGTYEQYF. The CDR3 nucleotides read TGTGCCAGCAAACCGAGGACAGGTACCTACGAGCAGTACTTC.

The V call is TRBV30, the J call TRBJ2-2; 7 nucleotides line up with TRBD1. This CDR3 spans 15 amino acids. Germline V CDR1 and CDR2: GTSNPN, SVGIG (reference sequence). The V gene end was trimmed by 0 bases and the J gene end by 5 bases; junction bases not matched to a gene: 6. The CDR3 sequence is CAWSVTGRRTGELFF. CDR3 bases: TGTGCCTGGAGTGTGACAGGGAGAAGGACCGGGGAGCTGTTTTTT.

V gene TRBV7-3 combines with J gene TRBJ2-3; tentatively, D is TRBD1 (6 bases). CDR3 length equals 16 residues. The V end was cut by 5 bases, the J end by 1 base, with 16 bases between. Germline assignment: CDR1 SGHTA and CDR2 FQGTGA. The CDR3 sequence: CASSPIPGQGTDTQYF. The DNA of the CDR3 is TGTGCCAGCAGCCCCATACCGGGACAAGGCACAGATACGCAGTATTTT. Full variable domain (remainder filled in from reference TRBV7-3 and TRBJ2-3): GAGVSQTPSNKVTEKGKYVELRCDPISGHTALYWYRQSLGQGPEFLIYFQGTGAADDSGLPNDRFFAVRPEGSVSTLKIQRTERGDSAVYLCASSPIPGQGTDTQYFGPGTRLTVL.

The chain joins TRBV19 to TRBJ2-2, with D unclear. Trimming pared 7 bases from V and 8 bases from J, leaving 11 bases between. Looked up from germline, CDR1 is LNHDA and CDR2 is SQIVND (reference sequence). This CDR3 spans 12 amino acids. The CDR3 region has the DNA TGTGCCAGTAACGTCGGTACGGGGGAGCTGTTTTTT. Translated: CASNVGTGELFF. The variable domain in full, with the rest retrieved from reference TRBV19 and TRBJ2-2, is DGGITQSPKYLFRKEGQNVTLSCEQNLNHDAMYWYRQDPGQGLRLIYYSQIVNDFQKGDIAEGYSVSREKKESFPLTVTSAQKNPTAFYLCASNVGTGELFFGEGSRLTVL.

CDR3 DNA: TGCAGCGTTCTTATCAGTGGAAGGATCGGCTACACCTTC. Its protein product is CSVLISGRIGYTF. The chain combines TRBV29-1 with TRBJ1-2, with D unresolved. V lost 5 bases to trimming and J lost 8 bases, with 18 bases between them. Germline CDR1 is SQVTM and CDR2 is ANQGSEA. This CDR3 is built from 13 residues.

This clone was seen a handful of times. The chain links TRBV29-1 to TRBJ1-2, with D possibly matching TRBD1 (5 bases). CDR1 is SQVTM and CDR2 is ANQGSEA in the germline V gene. The CDR3 sequence is 13 residues long. Trimming pared 4 bases from V and 3 bases from J, leaving 12 bases between. This chain's CDR3 is CSVAGGVDYGYTF. The CDR3, as DNA: TGCAGCGTTGCGGGAGGGGTTGACTATGGCTACACCTTC.

V usage is TRBV4-1 and J usage is TRBJ2-2; 7 bases are a match to TRBD1. Germline V gives CDR1 MGHRA, CDR2 YSYEKL. V lost 4 bases and J lost 2; bases outside the gene matches: 4. The CDR3 extends over 15 amino acids. Here the CDR3 reads CASSLRDSNTGELFF. The DNA for the CDR3 is TGCGCCAGCAGCCTACGGGACAGTAACACCGGGGAGCTGTTTTTT.

In its sample, this clone was seen a few times. In DNA, the CDR3 is TGTGCCAGCAGTTCCCGGGACAGGGGTTCACCCCTCCACTTT. Its translation: CASSSRDRGSPLHF. The chain recombines TRBV28 with TRBJ1-6, with TRBD1 identical over 10 bases. Germline CDR1 and CDR2: MDHEN and SYDVKM. J was trimmed by 9 bases and V by 4 bases; bases with no gene match: 3. This CDR3 has 14 residues.

This clone was observed a single time. This chain joins TRBV29-1 and TRBJ2-7, with D maybe TRBD2 (5 bases). V dropped 0 bases and J dropped 0 bases, with 12 bases sitting between them. The CDR3 extends over 15 amino acids. Germline V lookup: CDR1 SQVTM, CDR2 ANQGSEA. This CDR3 is CSVEDRGGSSYEQYF. The DNA for the CDR3 is TGCAGCGTTGAAGATCGGGGTGGGAGCTCCTACGAGCAGTACTTC.

The chain joins TRBV19 to TRBJ1-2; TRBD1 is a possible D gene (5 bases). The CDR3 covers 13 residues. Germline V lookup: CDR1 LNHDA, CDR2 SQIVND (reference sequence). The V end lost 6 bases, the J end lost 3 bases, and 11 bases lay between the germline ends. The CDR3 coding sequence is TGTGCCAGTAGGACAGTCTCTTACTATGGCTACACCTTC. Its translation: CASRTVSYYGYTF. Drawing the rest from reference TRBV19 and TRBJ1-2, the complete variable domain is DGGITQSPKYLFRKEGQNVTLSCEQNLNHDAMYWYRQDPGQGLRLIYYSQIVNDFQKGDIAEGYSVSREKKESFPLTVTSAQKNPTAFYLCASRTVSYYGYTFGSGTRLTVV.